Listed below are T cell receptor beta chains from one sample, sequenced in a study of cytomegalovirus exposure and HLA in healthy donors. The protocol was immunoSEQ multiplex PCR, while the TCRdb copy is restricted to in-frame clones and leaves out a portion. The sample has roughly 160,000 clones, 75% to 85% seen once. Sequences were obtained from PBMCs. These receptors came from a man aged 30 to 39 in good health and CMV-seronegative. Each CDR3 is given with its conserved first and last residue. The D gene is left open where the match is weak. Not every row has a clone size; where given, it reads once, few, many or a size class.

v_call	j_call	d_call	clone_size	cdr3_aa	cdr3_nt
TRBV11-2	TRBJ2-7	-	-	CASSLDSGTSISYEQYF	TGTGCCAGCAGCTTAGACTCCGGGACATCGATCTCCTACGAGCAGTACTTC
TRBV28	TRBJ1-2	-	-	CAGRGGPLWSYTF	TGTGCCGGCCGGGGGGGGCCCCTATGGAGCTACACCTTC
TRBV5-1	TRBJ2-3	-	-	CASSLEGLRDTQYF	TGCGCCAGCAGCTTGGAGGGGCTGAGAGATACGCAGTATTTT
TRBV5-1	TRBJ2-3	-	-	CASSPQGGRTTDTQYF	TGCGCCAGCAGCCCACAGGGTGGGCGGACCACAGATACGCAGTATTTT
TRBV2	TRBJ2-2	TRBD1	few	CAGTGDAGGELFF	TGTGCCGGAACAGGGGATGCAGGCGGGGAGCTGTTTTTT
TRBV5-1	TRBJ2-5	TRBD1	-	CASSWGQGKETQYF	TGCGCCAGCAGCTGGGGACAGGGTAAAGAGACCCAGTACTTC
TRBV5-1	TRBJ2-3	TRBD1	-	CASSADRAPDTQYF	TGCGCCAGCAGCGCGGACAGGGCCCCAGATACGCAGTATTTT
TRBV27	TRBJ2-6	-	few	CASTFSSGANVLTF	TGTGCCAGCACCTTTTCCTCTGGGGCCAACGTCCTGACTTTC
TRBV7-7	TRBJ2-1	TRBD1	-	CASSRDRGQGNEQFF	TGTGCCAGCAGTCGCGACAGGGGGCAGGGGAATGAGCAGTTCTTC
TRBV30	TRBJ2-7	-	-	CAWTREGRSPYEQYF	TGTGCCTGGACCCGAGAGGGCAGGAGCCCCTACGAGCAGTACTTC
TRBV6-1	TRBJ2-7	TRBD1	once	CASSETDRGIVYEQYF	TGTGCCAGCAGTGAAACGGACAGGGGTATCGTGTACGAGCAGTACTTC
TRBV10-3	TRBJ1-5	-	-	CAIRGDSQVEPQHF	TGTGCCATCAGGGGGGACTCCCAGGTCGAGCCCCAGCATTTT
TRBV2	TRBJ2-3	-	-	CASRTQATDTQYF	TGTGCCAGCAGGACCCAGGCCACAGATACGCAGTATTTT
TRBV20-1	TRBJ1-1	TRBD1	-	CSADRQGLAFF	TGCAGTGCCGACAGACAGGGGCTGGCTTTCTTT
TRBV2	TRBJ1-5	-	-	CASSSLNQPQHF	TGTGCCAGCAGTTCCTTAAATCAGCCCCAGCATTTT
TRBV6-6	TRBJ2-7	-	-	CASSYVSRDEQYF	TGTGCCAGCAGTTACGTCTCTCGGGACGAGCAGTACTTC
TRBV9	TRBJ1-2	TRBD1	-	CASSVAITGDGYTF	TGTGCCAGCAGCGTAGCAATAACAGGGGATGGCTACACCTTC
TRBV6-5	TRBJ1-1	-	-	CASSYGGEGTEAFF	TGTGCCAGCAGTTACGGGGGGGAGGGCACTGAAGCTTTCTTT
TRBV25-1	TRBJ2-7	-	-	CASNRQSYEQYF	TGTGCCAGCAATCGACAGTCCTACGAGCAGTACTTC
TRBV18	TRBJ2-6	-	-	CASSPLRQAISGANVLTF	TGTGCCAGCTCACCACTAAGACAGGCGATCTCTGGGGCCAACGTCCTGACTTTC
TRBV10-2	TRBJ2-7	-	-	CASRRGYYEQYF	TGCGCCAGCAGGCGGGGATACTACGAGCAGTACTTC
TRBV5-4	TRBJ2-3	-	-	CASSFQSREDTQYF	TGTGCCAGCAGTTTCCAAAGCCGCGAAGATACGCAGTATTTT
TRBV5-1	TRBJ2-1	-	-	CASSLDTYNEQFF	TGCGCCAGCAGCTTGGACACCTACAATGAGCAGTTCTTC
TRBV14	TRBJ1-2	TRBD1	-	CASSHRTGTGGYTF	TGTGCCAGCAGCCACCGGACAGGGACAGGTGGCTACACCTTC
TRBV7-2	TRBJ2-1	-	-	CASSPLVTREQFF	TGTGCCAGCAGCCCACTAGTCACTAGAGAGCAGTTCTTC
TRBV5-1	TRBJ1-2	TRBD1	-	CASSYSRDSGNYGYTF	TGCGCCAGCAGTTACTCCCGGGACAGCGGTAACTATGGCTACACCTTC
TRBV5-4	TRBJ2-5	TRBD2	-	CASTSGDQTQYF	TGTGCCAGCACTAGCGGGGACCAAACCCAGTACTTC
TRBV5-4	TRBJ2-5	TRBD2	-	CASAPSGGSGETQYF	TGTGCCAGCGCCCCCTCTGGCGGGAGTGGGGAGACCCAGTACTTC
TRBV7-3	TRBJ2-1	-	-	CASSLSRYNEQFF	TGTGCCAGCAGCTTGAGCAGGTACAATGAGCAGTTCTTC
TRBV11-3	TRBJ2-3	TRBD1	-	CASSLGLAQGADTQYF	TGTGCCAGCAGCTTAGGCCTAGCCCAGGGGGCAGATACGCAGTATTTT
TRBV5-6	TRBJ1-2	-	-	CASSFLRGHGYGYTF	TGTGCCAGCAGCTTTTTACGAGGACATGGCTATGGCTACACCTTC
TRBV2	TRBJ2-2	TRBD1	-	CASSPGQGVFANTGELFF	TGTGCCAGCAGTCCGGGACAGGGGGTCTTCGCGAACACCGGGGAGCTGTTTTTT
TRBV5-8	TRBJ1-5	TRBD1	once	CASSLGSGDRYNQPQHF	TGTGCCAGCAGCTTGGGTTCCGGGGACAGATACAATCAGCCCCAGCATTTT
TRBV11-3	TRBJ1-3	-	-	CASSLGQPGNTIYF	TGTGCCAGCAGCTTAGGACAGCCTGGAAACACCATATATTTT
TRBV5-4	TRBJ2-7	TRBD2	few	CASSLVTSGSYEQYF	TGTGCCAGCAGCTTGGTTACTAGCGGCTCCTACGAGCAGTACTTC
TRBV9	TRBJ1-1	-	-	CASSSGFRSNTEAFF	TGTGCCAGCAGCTCAGGGTTCCGATCGAACACTGAAGCTTTCTTT
TRBV2	TRBJ2-7	-	-	CASSEARGSYEQYF	TGTGCCAGCAGTGAAGCGAGAGGGTCCTACGAGCAGTACTTC